The clone carrying this TCR beta chain was picked up a small number of times. No antigen is known for it. With V trimmed by 4 bases and J by 8 bases, 7 bases remained unmatched. This CDR3 is built from 13 residues. Germline loops: CDR1 DFQATT, CDR2 SNEGSKA (reference sequence). This sample is part of a study of neurological immune-mediated disorders. The cDNA was generated by 5'RACE with 10-nucleotide random UMIs. MiXCR, run by TCRdb on the 5' RACE reads, gives a single entry per CDR3 protein. The sample has tens of thousands of distinct CDR3 sequences, roughly 4.8% seen once. From 2 million PBMCs stored at -80 C, the unsorted libraries were generated. Study-level findings and limits: Levels of TCR clonal expansion peaked in HTLV-1-associated myelopathy and reached their lowest in multiple sclerosis, under those of healthy controls. Private repertoires in all groups were suggested, as expanded clones shared no CDR3 amino acid sequences across subjects.

The chain couples TRBV20-1 to TRBJ1-4, with TRBD1 matching over 7 bases. This sequence was found in a man aged 25 to 40 with multiple sclerosis. The sequenced sample consisted of PBMCs. The CDR3 nucleotides read TGCAGTGCTAAGTGGGCAGGGGGAGAAAAACTGTTTTTT. Amino acid sequence: CSAKWAGGEKLFF.